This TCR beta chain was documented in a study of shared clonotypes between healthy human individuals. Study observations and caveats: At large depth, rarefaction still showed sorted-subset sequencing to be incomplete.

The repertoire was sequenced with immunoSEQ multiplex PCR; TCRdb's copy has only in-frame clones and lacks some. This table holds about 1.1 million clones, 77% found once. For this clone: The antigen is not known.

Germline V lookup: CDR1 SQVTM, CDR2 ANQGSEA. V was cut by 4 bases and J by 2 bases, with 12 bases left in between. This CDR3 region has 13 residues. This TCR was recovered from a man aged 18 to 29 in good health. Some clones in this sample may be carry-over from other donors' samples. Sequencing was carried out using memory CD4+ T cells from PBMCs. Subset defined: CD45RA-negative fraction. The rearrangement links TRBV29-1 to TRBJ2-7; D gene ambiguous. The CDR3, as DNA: TGCAGCGTTGTGCTCGCGTTAACCTACGAGCAGTACTTC. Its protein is CSVVLALTYEQYF.